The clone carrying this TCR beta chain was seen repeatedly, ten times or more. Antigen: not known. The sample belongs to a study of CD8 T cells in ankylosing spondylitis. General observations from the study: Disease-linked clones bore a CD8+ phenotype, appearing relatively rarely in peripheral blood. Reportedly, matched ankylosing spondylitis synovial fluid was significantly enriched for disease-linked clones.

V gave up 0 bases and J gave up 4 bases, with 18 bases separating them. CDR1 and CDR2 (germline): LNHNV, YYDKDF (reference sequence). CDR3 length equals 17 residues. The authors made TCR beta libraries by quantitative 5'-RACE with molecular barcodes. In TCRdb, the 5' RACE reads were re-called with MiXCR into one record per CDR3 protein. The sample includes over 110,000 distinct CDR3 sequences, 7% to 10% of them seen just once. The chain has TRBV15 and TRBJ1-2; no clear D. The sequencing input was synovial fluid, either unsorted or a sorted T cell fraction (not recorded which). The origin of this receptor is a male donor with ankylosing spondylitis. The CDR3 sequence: CATSREATHGVLYGYTF. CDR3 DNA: TGTGCCACCAGCAGAGAAGCTACCCACGGGGTACTCTATGGCTACACCTTC.